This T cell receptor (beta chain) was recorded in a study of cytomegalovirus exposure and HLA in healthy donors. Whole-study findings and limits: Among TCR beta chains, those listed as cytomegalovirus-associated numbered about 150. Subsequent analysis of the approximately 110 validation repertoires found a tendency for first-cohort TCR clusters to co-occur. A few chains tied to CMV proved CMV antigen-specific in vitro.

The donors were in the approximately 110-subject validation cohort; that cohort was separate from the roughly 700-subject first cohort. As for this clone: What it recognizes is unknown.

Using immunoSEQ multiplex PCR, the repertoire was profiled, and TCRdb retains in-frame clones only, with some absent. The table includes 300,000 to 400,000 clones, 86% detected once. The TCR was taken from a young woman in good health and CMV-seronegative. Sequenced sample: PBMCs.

CDR3 residues: CASRLSGTAAYEQYF. CDR3 nucleotide sequence: TGTGCCAGCCGACTATCCGGGACTGCGGCCTACGAGCAGTACTTC. The chain is built from TRBV2 and TRBJ2-7, with D possibly being TRBD2 (6 bases). Per germline, CDR1 SNHLY and CDR2 FYNNEI. The CDR3 runs to 15 residues. Trimming removed 8 bases at V and 2 bases at J, with 19 bases between.